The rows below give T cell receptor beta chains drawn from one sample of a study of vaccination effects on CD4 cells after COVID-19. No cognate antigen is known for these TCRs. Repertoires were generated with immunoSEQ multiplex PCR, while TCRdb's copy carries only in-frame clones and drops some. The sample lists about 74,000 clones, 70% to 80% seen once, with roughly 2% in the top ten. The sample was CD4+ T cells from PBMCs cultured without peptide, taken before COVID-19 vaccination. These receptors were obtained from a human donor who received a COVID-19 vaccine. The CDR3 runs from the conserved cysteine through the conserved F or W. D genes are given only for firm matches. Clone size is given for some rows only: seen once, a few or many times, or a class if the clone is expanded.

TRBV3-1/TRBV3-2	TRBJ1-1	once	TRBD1	CASSQGQGRGTEAFF	TGTGCCAGCAGCCAAGGACAGGGGAGAGGGACTGAAGCTTTCTTT
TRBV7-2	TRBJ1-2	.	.	CASSFQGYYGYTF	TGTGCCAGCAGCTTCCAGGGATACTATGGCTACACCTTC
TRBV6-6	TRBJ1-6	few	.	CASSSRETVDNSPLHF	TGTGCCAGCAGTAGCCGTGAGACAGTAGATAATTCACCCCTCCACTTT
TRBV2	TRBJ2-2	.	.	CASEVLGTGELFF	TGTGCCAGCGAGGTTTTGGGAACCGGGGAGCTGTTTTTT
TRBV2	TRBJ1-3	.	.	CASSRDAEISGNTIYF	TGTGCCAGCAGTCGAGACGCGGAGATCTCTGGAAACACCATATATTTT
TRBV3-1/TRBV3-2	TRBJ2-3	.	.	CASSQDGGGTDTQYF	TGTGCCAGCAGCCAAGATGGAGGGGGCACAGATACGCAGTATTTT
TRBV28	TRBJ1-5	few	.	CASRGSNQPQHF	TGTGCCAGCAGGGGGAGCAATCAGCCCCAGCATTTT
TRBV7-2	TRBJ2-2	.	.	CASSLGSMISTGELFF	TGTGCCAGCAGCCTCGGTTCGATGATCAGCACCGGGGAGCTGTTTTTT
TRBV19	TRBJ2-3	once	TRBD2	CASSIAGGADTQYF	TGTGCCAGTAGTATAGCGGGGGGGGCAGATACGCAGTATTTT
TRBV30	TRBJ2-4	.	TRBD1	CAWGTGLAKNIQYF	TGTGCCTGGGGGACAGGGCTAGCCAAAAACATTCAGTACTTC
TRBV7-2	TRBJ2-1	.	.	CASSLSSYNEQFF	TGTGCCAGCAGCCTAAGCTCCTACAATGAGCAGTTCTTC
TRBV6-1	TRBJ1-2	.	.	CASSEGNVYGYTF	TGTGCCAGCAGTGAAGGGAATGTCTATGGCTACACCTTC
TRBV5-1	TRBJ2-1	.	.	CASSWTDSSYNEQFF	TGCGCCAGCAGCTGGACGGACAGCTCCTACAATGAGCAGTTCTTC
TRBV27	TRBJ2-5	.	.	CASSVEYTQETQYF	TGTGCCAGCAGCGTCGAATACACACAAGAGACCCAGTACTTC
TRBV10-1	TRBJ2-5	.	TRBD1	CASSDRTGGVETQYF	TGCGCCAGCAGTGATAGGACAGGGGGCGTAGAGACCCAGTACTTC
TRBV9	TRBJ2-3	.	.	CASSVVAGPSTDTQYF	TGTGCCAGCAGCGTAGTAGCAGGCCCTAGCACAGATACGCAGTATTTT
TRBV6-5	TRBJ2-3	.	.	CASSYRPISADTQYF	TGTGCCAGCAGTTACCGGCCCATATCGGCAGATACGCAGTATTTT
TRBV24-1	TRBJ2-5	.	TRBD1	CATSDGQGAQETQYF	TGTGCCACCAGTGATGGACAGGGGGCACAAGAGACCCAGTACTTC
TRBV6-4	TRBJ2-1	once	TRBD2	CASSTSGGASRQFF	TGTGCCAGCAGTACTAGCGGGGGGGCTTCGAGGCAGTTCTTC
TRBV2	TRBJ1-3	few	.	CASRAGEIRNTIYF	TGTGCCAGCAGGGCAGGGGAGATAAGGAACACCATATATTTT
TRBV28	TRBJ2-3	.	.	CASSSASDTQYF	TGTGCCAGCAGTTCAGCGTCAGATACGCAGTATTTT
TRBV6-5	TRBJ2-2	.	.	CASSDVKNTGELFF	TGTGCCAGCAGCGACGTCAAGAACACCGGGGAGCTGTTTTTT
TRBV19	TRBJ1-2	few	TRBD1	CATRTGLGYTF	TGTGCCACTCGGACAGGACTTGGCTACACCTTC
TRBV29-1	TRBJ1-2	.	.	CSVAFGYGYTF	TGCAGCGTTGCCTTCGGCTATGGCTACACCTTC
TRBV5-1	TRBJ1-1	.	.	CASSLGGGNTEAFF	TGCGCCAGCAGCTTGGGTGGGGGGAACACTGAAGCTTTCTTT
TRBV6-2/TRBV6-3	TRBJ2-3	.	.	CASSYSRAGSTDTQYF	TGTGCCAGCAGTTACTCGCGCGCAGGGTCCACAGATACGCAGTATTTT
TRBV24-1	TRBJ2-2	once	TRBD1	CATSDATGGRTGELFF	TGTGCCACCAGTGATGCTACAGGGGGACGCACCGGGGAGCTGTTTTTT
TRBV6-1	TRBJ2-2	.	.	CASSVYTAGPNTGELFF	TGTGCCAGCAGTGTTTATACGGCGGGACCGAACACCGGGGAGCTGTTTTTT
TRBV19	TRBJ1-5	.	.	CASSMAGNSNQPQHF	TGTGCCAGTAGTATGGCAGGCAATAGCAATCAGCCCCAGCATTTT
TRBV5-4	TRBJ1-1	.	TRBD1	CASSLPTGGNTEAFF	TGTGCCAGCAGCTTGCCGACAGGGGGGAACACTGAAGCTTTCTTT
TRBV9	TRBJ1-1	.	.	CASSVGREDTEAFF	TGTGCCAGCAGCGTCGGCAGGGAGGACACTGAAGCTTTCTTT
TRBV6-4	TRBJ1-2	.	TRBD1	CASSGSGTGNNGYTF	TGTGCCAGCAGTGGATCCGGGACAGGCAATAATGGCTACACCTTC
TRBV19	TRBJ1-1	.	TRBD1	CASSPNRGLNTEAFF	TGTGCCAGTAGTCCCAACAGGGGGTTGAACACTGAAGCTTTCTTT
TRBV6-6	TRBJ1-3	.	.	CASSYSRGHPGNTIYF	TGTGCCAGCAGTTACTCCCGGGGACACCCTGGAAACACCATATATTTT
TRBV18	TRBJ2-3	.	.	CASSPDRLQIPSTDTQYF	TGTGCCAGCTCACCTGACCGACTACAGATTCCTAGCACAGATACGCAGTATTTT
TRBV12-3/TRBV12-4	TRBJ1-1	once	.	CASSLKANTEAFF	TGTGCCAGCAGTTTGAAAGCGAACACTGAAGCTTTCTTT